The next 5 T cell receptor beta chains were all read from a single sample in a study of CD8+ T cells in alopecia areata. Reverse transcribed after extraction, RNA yielded cDNA as the sequencing template. Sequencing used immunoSEQ multiplex PCR; TCRdb keeps in-frame clones, though not all of them. Of 200,000 or so clones in the sample, over 40% are singletons; the top ten hold around 3%. Treatment in this sample: oral pan-JAK inhibitor, 5-10 mg twice daily. Specimen: CD4+ T cells sorted from blood, collected around week 37, from a patient treated with tofacitinib. These TCRs come from a human donor with alopecia areata.

This chain connects TRBV7-9 to TRBJ2-7; D gene ambiguous. The CDR3 extends over 13 amino acids. V lost 3 bases and J 1 base, leaving 7 bases between the germline ends. Germline V gives CDR1 SEHNR, CDR2 FQNEAQ (reference sequence). CDR3: CASSFTTSYEQYF. DNA for the CDR3: TGTGCCAGCAGCTTTACTACTTCCTACGAGCAGTACTTC. Full variable domain (outside the CDR3, taken from reference TRBV7-9 and TRBJ2-7): DTGVSQNPRHKITKRGQNVTFRCDPISEHNRLYWYRQTLGQGPEFLTYFQNEAQLEKSRLLSDRFSAERPKGSFSTLEIQRTEQGDSAMYLCASSFTTSYEQYFGPGTRLTVT.

This clone has more than one count but fewer than ten. The gene calls are TRBV6-6 and TRBJ2-5; D ambiguous. Trimming left V 7 bases short and J 3 bases short, with 9 bases between. Looked up from germline, CDR1 is MNHNY and CDR2 is SVGAGI (reference sequence). The CDR3 runs to 12 residues. DNA for the CDR3: TGTGCCAGCACCTGGGTCGAAGAGACCCAGTACTTC. Amino acid sequence: CASTWVEETQYF.

The chain combines TRBV15 with TRBJ2-7; no definite D call. The germline V gene encodes CDR1 LNHNV and CDR2 YYDKDF (reference sequence). The CDR3 spans 13 residues. Between the trimmed V and J ends, which lost 3 bases and 9 bases, there was a span of 15 bases. The CDR3 DNA is TGTGCCACCAGCAGGCTCCAGGATGGCGGGCAGTACTTC. Protein: CATSRLQDGGQYF.

As to this clone: Other DNA sequences from this sample encode an identical CDR3 as well. The chain has TRBV29-1 and TRBJ1-1; 7 nucleotides align to TRBD1. Germline CDR1 SQVTM, CDR2 ANQGSEA. V shed 4 bases, J shed 1 base, and the junction held 3 bases outside the gene matches. The CDR3 runs 13 residues. The CDR3 here is CSVGQGPNTEAFF. The DNA of the CDR3 is TGCAGCGTTGGACAGGGACCGAACACTGAAGCTTTCTTT.

This clone was detected only a few times. The rearrangement uses TRBV5-4 and TRBJ2-4, with D perhaps matching TRBD1 or TRBD2 (5 bases each). The CDR3 is 14 residues long. V was trimmed by 4 bases and J by 4 bases, leaving 12 bases between them. Germline loops: CDR1 SGHNT, CDR2 YYREEE (reference sequence). CDR3 residues: CASSPRDEKNIQYF. The CDR3, as DNA: TGTGCCAGCAGCCCCCGGGACGAAAAAAACATTCAGTACTTC.